This T cell receptor beta chain was sequenced in a study of blood T cell repertoires in COVID-19. As processed by the authors: The assay estimated nucleated cells by amplifying reference gene primers. The method was immunoSEQ multiplex PCR; TCRdb's version includes in-frame clones alone and lacks a portion of them. V, J and clone size are those of that table, while D and trimming were read from the DNA. The table records some 83,000 clones, over 75% of them present only once. Germline CDR1 reads SEHNR; CDR2 reads FQNEAQ (reference sequence). Germline trimming cut 1 base from V and 6 bases from J; bases unmatched to any gene: 5. This CDR3 contains 15 residues.

The TCR originated in a man aged 45-65 years with acute or convalescent COVID-19. Sequencing used peripheral blood. V gene TRBV7-9 combines with J gene TRBJ2-1; TRBD2 agrees at 8 bases. This chain's CDR3 is CASSLGLAGINEQFF. The CDR3 DNA reads as TGTGCCAGCAGCTTAGGTTTAGCGGGAATCAATGAGCAGTTCTTC.